This section outlines one T cell receptor beta chain sequence together with its context. Vbeta (60) and Jbeta (13) primers were used in the PCR. Repertoires were generated with immunoSEQ multiplex PCR, while TCRdb's copy carries only in-frame clones and drops some. The sample consists of 200,000 or so clones, 60% to 85% of them appearing once. This sample stems from a study of cytomegalovirus exposure and HLA in healthy donors. Sequencing was done on a sample of PBMCs. This clonotype was sampled from a man aged 35-49 years in good health and CMV-seronegative.

The CDR3 DNA sequence: TGCGCCAGCAGGGCTACAGGGGGCGCGAGGGATACGCAGTATTTT. Encoded protein: CASRATGGARDTQYF. The V and J genes are TRBV10-2 and TRBJ2-3, with 9 bases fitting TRBD1. With 6 bases clipped from V and 6 bases from J, the junction kept 10 bases outside the gene matches. Germline V gene sequence: CDR1 WSHSY, CDR2 SAAADI. This CDR3 contains 15 residues.